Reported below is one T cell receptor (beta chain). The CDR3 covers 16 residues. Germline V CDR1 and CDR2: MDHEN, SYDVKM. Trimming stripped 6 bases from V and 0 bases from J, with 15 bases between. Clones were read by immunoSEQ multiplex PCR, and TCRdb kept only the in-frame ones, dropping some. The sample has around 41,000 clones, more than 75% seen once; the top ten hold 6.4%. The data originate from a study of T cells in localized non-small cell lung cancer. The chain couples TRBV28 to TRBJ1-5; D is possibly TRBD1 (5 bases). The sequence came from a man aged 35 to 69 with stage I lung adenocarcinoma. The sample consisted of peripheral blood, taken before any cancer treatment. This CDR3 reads CASSRGVSYSNQPQHF. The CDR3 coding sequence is TGTGCCAGCAGCCGAGGGGTCTCCTATAGCAATCAGCCCCAGCATTTT.